This T cell receptor beta chain was profiled in a study of T cells in Graves' hyperthyroidism and ophthalmopathy. Patients aged 18 to 65 had newly diagnosed hyperthyroidism of under 2 months' duration. Amplification of TCR beta CDR3 regions used RNA as the template. The HTBI primer set was used in a first-round RT-PCR of the TCR CDR3. TCRdb re-analysed the multiplex PCR reads in MiXCR, keeping a single row per CDR3 protein. The sample has almost 600,000 distinct CDR3 sequences, roughly 50% seen once; the top ten hold 7.5% to 8.5%. On this clonotype itself: Its matching antigen is unknown.

Study results and caveats: Blood samples included most of the expanded thyroid clonotypes exceeding 0.001.

Sample: peripheral blood or thyroid tissue (not recorded which). This clonotype was obtained from a woman in her late teens or twenties with Graves' hyperthyroidism.

The chain's CDR3 is CASSKEDSNYDHTF. For the CDR3, the DNA is TGTGCCAGCAGCAAAGAGGACAGTAACTATGACCACACCTTC. This chain uses TRBV11-2 with TRBJ1-2; D is possibly TRBD1 (6 bases). The CDR3 totals 14 residues. V was cut by 5 bases and J by 12 bases, with 22 bases left in between. Germline V gene sequence: CDR1 SGHAT, CDR2 FQNNGV.